This T cell receptor (beta chain) was captured in a study of CD8 T cells in Susac syndrome. The multiple sclerosis controls, all treatment-naive patients, had relapsing-remitting disease that was stable or active. TEMRA cells were enriched by FACS, while CD8+ and CD4+ T cells were obtained through a negative isolation that was performed magnetically. After extraction with the RNeasy kit, roughly 0.5 to 1 ug of the RNA was reverse transcribed using random hexamers. TCRdb re-called the immunoSEQ multiplex PCR reads with MiXCR, one entry per CDR3 protein. The sample has fewer than 100,000 distinct CDR3 sequences; 91% are singletons. The length of the CDR3 is 17 residues. Germline loops: CDR1 MNHNS, CDR2 SASEGT. V lost 6 bases and J 4 bases, leaving 19 bases between the germline ends.

The sequence was obtained from a human donor with multiple sclerosis. The chain couples TRBV6-1 to TRBJ2-6; D could derive from TRBD1 or TRBD2 (6 bases each). Material: CD8+ T cells from PBMCs. The CDR3 loop reads CASRPRWGARGANVLTF. The CDR3 region has the DNA TGTGCCAGCAGGCCCCGCTGGGGGGCGCGGGGGGCCAACGTCCTGACTTTC.